Listed below are T cell receptor beta chains from one sample, sequenced in a study of shared clonotypes between healthy human individuals. TCRdb keeps only in-frame clones here, not all; method: immunoSEQ multiplex PCR. The table records roughly 2 million clones, under 97% of them present only once. What was sequenced was naive CD4+ T cells sorted from blood. These TCRs come from a young man in good health. CDR3s include the opening cysteine and the closing phenylalanine or tryptophan. Fields, in order: D gene, clone size, V gene, J gene, CDR3 protein, CDR3 DNA. A D gene is named only where the DNA matches it firmly. Some rows have no size entry. The others give once, few or many, or a class for an expanded clone.

TRBD2,NA,TRBV7-2,TRBJ2-3,CASSSFWTSGRTQYF,TGTGCCAGCAGTAGCTTTTGGACTAGCGGTCGTACGCAGTATTTT
NA,NA,TRBV5-4,TRBJ2-5,CASSLDSPPETQYF,TGTGCCAGCAGCTTGGACTCCCCCCCAGAGACCCAGTACTTC
NA,NA,TRBV13,TRBJ1-4,CASSPGQLDNEKLFF,TGTGCCAGCAGCCCGGGACAATTAGATAATGAAAAACTGTTTTTT
NA,NA,TRBV28,TRBJ1-1,CASSGKRAENF,TGTGCCAGTTCAGGGAAGCGTGCCGAAAATTTT
NA,NA,TRBV29-1,TRBJ2-1,CSVESFGDEQFF,TGCAGCGTTGAAAGTTTTGGAGATGAGCAGTTCTTC
TRBD1,once,TRBV7-2,TRBJ1-2,CASSSGGTGGYTF,TGTGCCAGCAGCTCAGGGGGCACTGGTGGCTACACCTTC
NA,NA,TRBV10-1,TRBJ2-7,CASSDSPAGAYEQYF,TGCGCCAGCAGTGACAGTCCCGCAGGGGCCTACGAGCAGTACTTC
NA,NA,TRBV10-1,TRBJ2-4,CASSEGTPANIQYF,TGCGCCAGCAGTGAGGGCACCCCTGCGAACATTCAGTACTTC
NA,NA,TRBV19,TRBJ1-3,CASSITGKKRNTIYF,TGTGCCAGTAGTATAACAGGGAAGAAGCGGAACACCATATATTTT
NA,NA,TRBV5-4,TRBJ2-5,CASSPPGLQETQYF,TGTGCCAGCAGCCCCCCGGGACTCCAAGAGACCCAGTACTTC
NA,NA,TRBV2,TRBJ1-1,CASSIVQWAEAFF,TGTGCCAGCAGTATAGTCCAATGGGCTGAAGCTTTCTTT
TRBD1,NA,TRBV7-2,TRBJ1-2,CASSSLQGGMDGYTF,TGTGCCAGCAGCTCCCTACAGGGGGGGATGGATGGCTACACCTTC
NA,NA,TRBV10-1,TRBJ2-4,CASSEVNRRKRIQYF,TGCGCCAGCAGTGAAGTCAACCGGCGGAAAAGGATTCAGTACTTC
NA,NA,TRBV7-8,TRBJ1-1,CASSLAASRTEAFF,TGTGCCAGCAGCTTAGCCGCTTCAAGGACTGAAGCTTTCTTT
NA,NA,TRBV5-1,TRBJ2-7,CASSDRSSVAYEQYF,TGCGCCAGCAGCGACAGATCTAGCGTGGCCTACGAGCAGTACTTC
TRBD2,NA,TRBV13,TRBJ2-5,CASSPRRLAGIQETQYF,TGTGCCAGCAGCCCCCGCCGACTAGCGGGGATTCAAGAGACCCAGTACTTC
TRBD2,NA,TRBV7-9,TRBJ2-3,CASSFAPLAEGTDTQYF,TGTGCCAGCAGCTTCGCGCCTCTAGCGGAAGGCACAGATACGCAGTATTTT
NA,NA,TRBV19,TRBJ1-3,CASSKEGISGNTIYF,TGTGCCAGTAGTAAGGAAGGGATCTCTGGAAACACCATATATTTT
NA,NA,TRBV9,TRBJ2-5,CASSVGSKETQYF,TGTGCCAGCAGCGTAGGAAGCAAAGAGACCCAGTACTTC
NA,NA,TRBV30,TRBJ2-1,CAWKEVPYNEQFF,TGTGCCTGGAAAGAGGTCCCTTACAATGAGCAGTTCTTC
TRBD2,NA,TRBV9,TRBJ2-1,CASSPGTSGSNEQFF,TGTGCCAGCAGCCCGGGGACTAGCGGGTCCAATGAGCAGTTCTTC
NA,NA,TRBV2,TRBJ2-5,CASSVLLQETQYF,TGTGCCAGCAGTGTCTTATTACAAGAGACCCAGTACTTC
NA,NA,TRBV27,TRBJ1-2,CASGQRTGNYGYTF,TGTGCCAGCGGCCAGCGAACAGGGAACTATGGCTACACCTTC
NA,NA,TRBV5-1,TRBJ2-7,CASSLNYEQYF,TGCGCCAGCAGCTTAAACTACGAGCAGTACTTC
TRBD1,NA,TRBV18,TRBJ1-2,CASSPLQGALGPYGYTF,TGTGCCAGCTCACCCCTCCAGGGGGCGTTGGGTCCCTATGGCTACACCTTC
TRBD2,NA,TRBV11-2,TRBJ2-5,CASSLYRAGGETQYF,TGTGCCAGCAGCTTATACCGGGCGGGAGGAGAGACCCAGTACTTC
TRBD1,NA,TRBV18,TRBJ1-2,CASSPGTDYGYTF,TGTGCCAGCTCACCAGGGACAGACTATGGCTACACCTTC
NA,NA,TRBV27,TRBJ2-3,CASSFGGREVDTQYF,TGTGCCAGCAGTTTCGGTGGAAGGGAGGTGGATACGCAGTATTTT
TRBD1,NA,TRBV2,TRBJ1-1,CASSRQGSNTEAFF,TGTGCCAGCAGTCGACAGGGAAGCAACACTGAAGCTTTCTTT
NA,NA,TRBV7-2,TRBJ2-7,CASSLVSGSGSYEQYF,TGTGCCAGCAGCTTAGTGAGCGGCTCTGGTTCCTACGAGCAGTACTTC
TRBD1,NA,TRBV6-1,TRBJ1-1,CASSAKGDRGNTEAFF,TGTGCCAGCAGTGCAAAGGGGGACAGGGGGAACACTGAAGCTTTCTTT
TRBD1,NA,TRBV5-6,TRBJ1-1,CASSFGQGDTEAFF,TGTGCCAGCAGCTTCGGACAGGGTGACACTGAAGCTTTCTTT
NA,NA,TRBV7-9,TRBJ1-5,CASRNPRGLPRVGNQPQHF,TGTGCCAGCAGAAACCCCCGCGGGCTGCCCCGGGTGGGCAATCAGCCCCAGCATTTT
TRBD1,NA,TRBV9,TRBJ1-6,CASSVEARGLSPLHF,TGTGCCAGCAGCGTAGAGGCCAGGGGGCTTTCACCCCTCCACTTT
TRBD1,once,TRBV6-6,TRBJ1-5,CASRVEGARSNQPQHF,TGTGCCAGCAGGGTGGAGGGGGCGCGTAGCAATCAGCCCCAGCATTTT
TRBD1,NA,TRBV6-5,TRBJ1-6,CASSPTGDNNSPLHF,TGTGCCAGCAGTCCAACAGGGGACAATAATTCACCCCTCCACTTT
TRBD1,NA,TRBV2,TRBJ2-4,CASTQGSQGAIQYF,TGTGCCAGCACCCAAGGCAGTCAGGGGGCTATTCAGTACTTC
NA,once,TRBV7-7,TRBJ2-6,CASSSGANVLTF,TGTGCTAGCAGCTCAGGGGCCAACGTCCTGACTTTC
NA,NA,TRBV30,TRBJ1-1,CAWSAHRVPNTEAFF,TGTGCCTGGAGTGCTCATAGGGTACCCAACACTGAAGCTTTCTTT
TRBD1,NA,TRBV6-6,TRBJ1-1,CASGDRDGTEAFF,TGTGCCAGCGGGGACAGGGACGGCACTGAAGCTTTCTTT
TRBD1,NA,TRBV19,TRBJ2-2,CASRTGISNTGELFF,TGTGCCAGCCGGACAGGAATCTCGAACACCGGGGAGCTGTTTTTT
NA,NA,TRBV4-3,TRBJ2-7,CASSQEAGSNYEQYF,TGCGCCAGCAGCCAAGAGGCAGGGAGCAACTACGAGCAGTACTTC
NA,NA,TRBV10-3,TRBJ1-2,CAISESANYGYTF,TGTGCCATCAGTGAGTCGGCGAACTATGGCTACACCTTC
NA,NA,TRBV30,TRBJ2-1,CAEATGLNRGQFF,TGTGCCGAGGCGACAGGCCTAAATCGGGGGCAGTTCTTC
NA,NA,TRBV9,TRBJ2-1,CASSVEGIRIDEQFF,TGTGCCAGCAGCGTAGAGGGAATAAGGATCGATGAGCAGTTCTTC
NA,few,TRBV6-5,TRBJ1-6,CASRGPNNSPLHF,TGTGCCAGCAGGGGACCGAATAATTCACCCCTCCACTTT
TRBD1,NA,TRBV28,TRBJ1-2,CASSFVRQGGGYTF,TGTGCCAGCAGTTTCGTTAGACAGGGCGGCGGCTACACCTTC
TRBD1,NA,TRBV10-3,TRBJ1-2,CAIQKYQTGTANGYTF,TGTGCCATACAAAAATATCAGACAGGGACGGCGAATGGCTACACCTTC
TRBD1,NA,TRBV28,TRBJ1-1,CASSSPGQKAFF,TGTGCCAGCAGCTCACCGGGACAGAAGGCTTTCTTT
TRBD1,NA,TRBV5-1,TRBJ1-6,CASSLGTGASYNSPLHF,TGCGCCAGCAGCTTGGGGACAGGGGCCTCCTATAATTCACCCCTCCACTTT
NA,NA,TRBV19,TRBJ1-5,CASSTPRDVSNQPQHF,TGTGCCAGTAGTACACCTCGGGACGTTAGCAATCAGCCCCAGCATTTT
TRBD2,NA,TRBV6-5,TRBJ2-3,CASSKNSGGADTQYF,TGTGCCAGCAGCAAAAATAGCGGGGGGGCAGATACGCAGTATTTT
NA,NA,TRBV10-3,TRBJ1-1,CAISEFGVMNTEAFF,TGTGCCATCAGTGAGTTTGGGGTAATGAACACTGAAGCTTTCTTT
NA,NA,TRBV6-1,TRBJ2-3,CASSDGRDRKDTQYF,TGTGCCAGCAGTGACGGCAGGGACCGCAAAGATACGCAGTATTTT
NA,NA,TRBV5-1,TRBJ2-2,CASSETSAGELFF,TGCGCCAGCAGCGAAACTAGTGCCGGGGAGCTGTTTTTT
NA,NA,TRBV4-1,TRBJ2-5,CASSLGYQETQYF,TGCGCCAGCAGCCTCGGGTATCAAGAGACCCAGTACTTC
NA,NA,TRBV5-1,TRBJ2-2,CASSLEVQGNTGELFF,TGCGCCAGCAGCTTGGAGGTGCAGGGCAACACCGGGGAGCTGTTTTTT
TRBD1,NA,TRBV6-5,TRBJ2-7,CASSYSIPGGYEQYF,TGTGCCAGCAGTTACTCGATCCCAGGGGGCTACGAGCAGTACTTC
TRBD1,NA,TRBV11-3,TRBJ2-1,CASSLDDRGSYNEQFF,TGTGCCAGCAGCTTAGATGACAGGGGGTCTTACAATGAGCAGTTCTTC